The 25 T cell receptor beta chains presented below share a single source sample, sequenced in a study of T cells in Graves' hyperthyroidism and ophthalmopathy. Amplified TCR beta CDR3 regions derived from RNA transcripts. First-round RT-PCR with HTBI primers amplified the TCR CDR3 region. TCRdb reprocessed the multiplex PCR reads with MiXCR, giving one entry per CDR3 protein. Of some 600,000 distinct CDR3 sequences in the sample, 14% were seen once. Sequenced material: blood. These receptors all come from a woman younger than 45 with Graves' hyperthyroidism that later progressed to Graves' ophthalmopathy.

The chain links TRBV19 to TRBJ2-7; weak D call: TRBD2 (6 bases). The CDR3 runs 18 residues. Germline CDR1 is LNHDA and CDR2 is SQIVND (reference sequence). The V and J ends lost 5 bases and 3 bases respectively, with 26 bases between them. Here the CDR3 reads CASSLYRGEVAEFYEQYF. Here the CDR3 DNA reads TGTGCCAGTAGTCTATATCGGGGTGAGGTAGCGGAATTCTACGAGCAGTACTTC.

This clonotype came up many times. The chain has TRBV30 and TRBJ1-2, with 8 nucleotides matching TRBD1. The CDR3 consists of 14 residues. Germline loops: CDR1 GTSNPN, CDR2 SVGIG (reference sequence). V trimming: 5 bases; J trimming: 7 bases; junction bases outside the gene matches: 12. The CDR3 DNA reads TGTGCCTGGCTAAAGGGACAGGCCGGGGGTGGCTACACCTTC. This gives the protein CAWLKGQAGGGYTF. The variable domain in full, with the rest retrieved from reference TRBV30 and TRBJ1-2, is SQTIHQWPATLVQPVGSPLSLECTVEGTSNPNLYWYRQAAGRGLQLLFYSVGIGQISSEVPQNLSASRPQDRQFILSSKKLLLSDSGFYLCAWLKGQAGGGYTFGSGTRLTVV.

This clonotype was recorded a few times. This chain joins TRBV12-3 or TRBV12-4 and TRBJ1-2; TRBD1 aligns across 10 bases. CDR3 length equals 15 residues. With V trimmed by 6 bases and J by 6 bases, 10 bases remained unmatched. CDR3 loop: CASSKGGQGFHGYTF. CDR3 nucleotide sequence: TGTGCCAGCAGCAAGGGGGGACAGGGGTTCCATGGCTACACCTTC.

This clonotype was observed at least ten times. The V gene is TRBV12-3 or TRBV12-4, the J gene TRBJ2-7; D may match TRBD1 or TRBD2 (7 bases each). This CDR3 region has 12 residues. Trimming left V 6 bases short and J 7 bases short, with 13 bases between. CDR3 DNA sequence: TGTGCCAGCAGCCCAGGGGGGGGGGAGCAGTACTTC. This gives the protein CASSPGGGEQYF.

This clonotype has at least ten counts. The genes are TRBV7-9 and TRBJ2-7; D may be TRBD2 (5 bases). The germline CDR1 and CDR2 sequences are SEHNR and FQNEAQ (reference sequence). The CDR3 totals 14 residues. V was pared by 6 bases and J by 3 bases, with 15 bases between. Written as DNA, the CDR3 is TGTGCCAGCAGACCTCCGGGGAGAGACTACGAGCAGTACTTC. Protein sequence: CASRPPGRDYEQYF.

This clonotype was detected many times. The V gene is TRBV15, the J gene TRBJ1-1; D is unclear. With 1 base removed from V and 3 bases from J, the gap between germline ends came to 6 bases. This CDR3 spans 13 amino acids. Germline CDR1 is LNHNV and CDR2 is YYDKDF (reference sequence). For the CDR3, the DNA is TGTGCCACCAGCAGAGTGGAGGACACTGAAGCTTTCTTT. Protein sequence: CATSRVEDTEAFF. The whole variable domain, remainder taken from reference TRBV15 and TRBJ1-1, is DAMVIQNPRYQVTQFGKPVTLSCSQTLNHNVMYWYQQKSSQAPKLLFHYYDKDFNNEADTPDNFQSRRPNTSFCFLDIRSPGLGDTAMYLCATSRVEDTEAFFGQGTRLTVV.

This clonotype occurred many times. The chain has TRBV11-1 and TRBJ1-1; TRBD1 agrees at 7 bases. After removal of 2 bases from V and 1 base from J, the junction contained 13 bases not matched to a gene. From germline, CDR1 is SGHAT and CDR2 FQDESV (reference sequence). The CDR3 totals 18 residues. The CDR3: CASSLFESADRWNTEAFF. Here the CDR3 DNA reads TGTGCCAGCAGCTTATTTGAGTCGGCGGACAGGTGGAACACTGAAGCTTTCTTT.

This clonotype showed up many times. The chain joins TRBV6-2 or TRBV6-3 to TRBJ2-1; no firm D call. The CDR3 contains 17 residues. V lost 0 bases to trimming and J lost 7 bases, with 19 bases between them. CDR1 and CDR2 (germline): MNHEY, SVGEGT. CDR3 nucleotides: TGTGCCAGCAGTTACTCGAAGGTCTTCGACCAAATTAATGAGCAGTTCTTC. As protein: CASSYSKVFDQINEQFF.

The chain couples TRBV28 to TRBJ2-7; TRBD1 aligns across 8 bases. J was trimmed by 5 bases and V by 3 bases; bases with no gene match: 3. Germline CDR1 and CDR2: MDHEN and SYDVKM. The CDR3 runs to 13 residues. CDR3 sequence reads: CASSFSDRDEQYF. Here the CDR3 DNA reads TGTGCCAGCAGTTTTTCGGACAGGGACGAGCAGTACTTC.

This clonotype appeared many times. This chain uses TRBV19 with TRBJ1-2; a weak D match, TRBD1 (6 bases). The CDR3 covers 15 residues. Trimming removed 3 bases at V and 3 bases at J, with 14 bases between. The germline CDR1 and CDR2 sequences are LNHDA and SQIVND (reference sequence). The CDR3 protein is CASSILQGGDYGYTF. CDR3 sequence (DNA): TGTGCCAGTAGTATTCTACAGGGAGGCGACTATGGCTACACCTTC.

This clonotype was counted only a few times. V usage is TRBV6-4 and J usage is TRBJ2-2; TRBD2 might be the D (6 bases). CDR3 length: 16 residues. V gave up 6 bases and J gave up 0 bases, with 14 bases separating them. Per germline, CDR1 MRHNA and CDR2 SNTAGT. CDR3 nucleotide sequence: TGTGCCAGCAGCCCACTTCGGGACTCGAACACCGGGGAGCTGTTTTTT. Translating it yields CASSPLRDSNTGELFF.

The gene calls are TRBV19 and TRBJ2-1; D ambiguous. The germline V gene encodes CDR1 LNHDA and CDR2 SQIVND (reference sequence). Trimming pared 3 bases from V and 7 bases from J, leaving 10 bases between. This CDR3 contains 13 residues. The CDR3 DNA follows: TGTGCCAGTAGTATCAACCCTAAGAATGAGCAGTTCTTC. It specifies CASSINPKNEQFF. The whole variable domain, remainder taken from reference TRBV19 and TRBJ2-1, is DGGITQSPKYLFRKEGQNVTLSCEQNLNHDAMYWYRQDPGQGLRLIYYSQIVNDFQKGDIAEGYSVSREKKESFPLTVTSAQKNPTAFYLCASSINPKNEQFFGPGTRLTVL.

The genes are TRBV24-1 and TRBJ1-1; 11 nucleotides align to TRBD1. The CDR3 has 19 amino acids. CDR1 KGHDR and CDR2 SFDVKD come from the germline V gene. The V and J ends lost 4 bases and 0 bases, in that order; junction bases with no gene match: 12. The CDR3 is CATSDPTPGTGGLNTEAFF. The CDR3 coding sequence is TGTGCCACCAGTGACCCGACCCCCGGGACAGGGGGTTTGAACACTGAAGCTTTCTTT.

In regard to this clonotype: A read error may explain this, as a much larger clone is one base away. The chain has TRBV28 and TRBJ1-5; D is undetermined. The CDR3 extends over 15 amino acids. The V end lost 2 bases, the J end lost 3 bases, and 11 bases lay between the germline ends. Germline V CDR1 and CDR2: MDHEN, SYDVKM. For the CDR3, the DNA is TGTGCCAGCAGTTTAGTCCGGGGTTCCAATCAGCCCCAGCATTTT. Residues: CASSLVRGSNQPQHF.

This clonotype was counted at least ten times. The chain joins TRBV11-3 to TRBJ2-6; D unresolved. V was clipped by 1 base and J by 2 bases, with 6 bases between them. The germline CDR1 and CDR2 sequences are SGHNT and YENEEA. This CDR3 comprises 15 residues. The CDR3 protein is CASSLVVAGANVLTF. The CDR3 nucleotides read TGTGCCAGCAGCTTAGTCGTAGCTGGGGCCAACGTCCTGACTTTC. Drawing the rest from reference TRBV11-3 and TRBJ2-6, the complete variable domain is EAGVVQSPRYKIIEKKQPVAFWCNPISGHNTLYWYLQNLGQGPELLIRYENEEAVDDSQLPKDRFSAERLKGVDSTLKIQPAELGDSAVYLCASSLVVAGANVLTFGAGSRLTVL.

This clonotype was recorded many times. This chain links TRBV27 with TRBJ2-1, with D perhaps TRBD2 (5 bases). There are 12 residues in the CDR3. The germline gives CDR1 MNHEY, CDR2 SMNVEV (reference sequence). Trimming took 6 bases from V and 7 from J, leaving 10 bases between them. For the CDR3, the DNA is TGTGCCAGCAGCACCGGGGTGAATGAGCAGTTCTTC. Its protein is CASSTGVNEQFF.

This clonotype was counted many times. The genes are TRBV10-3 and TRBJ2-1; 10 nucleotides agree with TRBD1. CDR3 length: 15 amino acids. Germline V CDR1 and CDR2: ENHRY, SYGVKD. J gave up 6 bases and V 8 bases, and 10 bases lay outside the gene matches. Written as DNA, the CDR3 is TGTGCCATCTTATCCGGGACAGGGGTCGTCAATGAGCAGTTCTTC. Amino acid sequence: CAILSGTGVVNEQFF.

The chain employs TRBV9 and TRBJ2-3; 11 positions agree with TRBD2. Trimming removed 3 bases from V and 6 bases from J; junction bases left unmatched: 9. The CDR3 has 16 amino acids. Looked up from germline, CDR1 is SGDLS and CDR2 is YYNGEE. The CDR3 nucleotides are TGTGCCAGCAGCGATCGACTAGCGGGGTCGTCCGATACGCAGTATTTT. It specifies CASSDRLAGSSDTQYF.

Many counts were recorded for this clonotype. This sequence joins TRBV11-2 and TRBJ2-5; D gene unclear. Germline CDR1 reads SGHAT; CDR2 reads FQNNGV. The CDR3 length is 13 residues. The V end lost 3 bases, the J end lost 2 bases, and 7 bases lay between the germline ends. This chain's CDR3 is CASSLYSQETQYF. The CDR3 region has the DNA TGTGCCAGCAGCTTGTACAGTCAAGAGACCCAGTACTTC.

This clonotype has a count of ten or more. In DNA, the CDR3 is TGTGCCAGCAGCAGACAGGGGGCGTCATCCCACACAGATACGCAGTATTTT. Encoded protein: CASSRQGASSHTDTQYF. The chain joins TRBV28 to TRBJ2-3, with 10 positions matching TRBD1. Germline CDR1 reads MDHEN; CDR2 reads SYDVKM. The CDR3 loop spans 17 amino acids. J gave up 2 bases and V 6 bases, and 11 bases lay outside the gene matches.

This clonotype appeared a few times. The V and J genes are TRBV28 and TRBJ2-7; D is possibly TRBD2 (6 bases). Trimming took 5 bases from V and 4 from J, leaving 18 bases between them. The CDR3 contains 15 residues. Looked up from germline, CDR1 is MDHEN and CDR2 is SYDVKM. The chain's CDR3 is CASSAGGEVGYEQYF. CDR3 bases: TGTGCCAGCAGTGCCGGCGGGGAGGTTGGGTACGAGCAGTACTTC. The complete variable domain, with remaining parts taken from reference TRBV28 and TRBJ2-7, reads DVKVTQSSRYLVKRTGEKVFLECVQDMDHENMFWYRQDPGLGLRLIYFSYDVKMKEKGDIPEGYSVSREKKERFSLILESASTNQTSMYLCASSAGGEVGYEQYFGPGTRLTVT.

This clonotype was seen repeatedly, ten times or more. V usage is TRBV5-6 and J usage is TRBJ2-4; no definite D call. Germline lookup yields CDR1 SGHDT and CDR2 YYEEEE. V dropped 0 bases and J dropped 2 bases, with 6 bases sitting between them. CDR3 length equals 14 residues. This chain's CDR3 is CASSLAGTKNIQYF. The CDR3 DNA reads as TGTGCCAGCAGCTTGGCCGGCACCAAAAACATTCAGTACTTC.

Many counts were recorded for this clonotype. The chain is built from TRBV2 and TRBJ2-7, with TRBD2 identical over 7 bases. The ends lost 4 bases at V and 3 bases at J; junction bases unmatched: 12. CDR3 length equals 16 residues. Germline V gives CDR1 SNHLY, CDR2 FYNNEI. CDR3 in amino acids: CASSVNSGLRFYEQYF. The CDR3 DNA sequence: TGTGCCAGCAGTGTCAATAGCGGGTTAAGGTTCTACGAGCAGTACTTC.

V and J are TRBV10-3 and TRBJ2-5; D is ambiguous. This CDR3 is built from 12 residues. V was trimmed by 3 bases and J by 3 bases, leaving 5 bases between them. Germline V lookup: CDR1 ENHRY, CDR2 SYGVKD. The CDR3 sequence: CAISENEETQYF. CDR3 DNA: TGTGCCATCAGTGAAAATGAAGAGACCCAGTACTTC.

This clonotype has just a few counts. The genes are TRBV28 and TRBJ2-7; D is possibly TRBD1 or TRBD2 (5 bases each). V lost 5 bases and J lost 1, with 18 bases in between. CDR1 is MDHEN, CDR2 SYDVKM, per germline. The CDR3 covers 16 residues. CDR3 residues: CASSMLPGTESYEQYF. Here the CDR3 DNA reads TGTGCCAGCAGTATGCTACCCGGGACGGAATCCTACGAGCAGTACTTC.